Shown below are 28 T cell receptor beta chains from a single sample sequenced in a study of T cells in Graves' hyperthyroidism and ophthalmopathy (dated by TCRdb to between 2018 and 2020). Libraries were constructed by multiplex PCR. The sequencing machine was an Illumina HiSeq 2000. The TCR beta CDR3 regions were amplified from the RNA transcripts. A first-round RT-PCR of the TCR CDR3 used the HTBI primer set with the Qiagen OneStep RT-PCR kit. TCRdb reworked the public reads: Q25 trimming with fastp, MiXCR clone assembly, productive beta chains retained. Rows are combined by CDR3 protein, so each entry shows the most common genes and DNA. The sample table holds over 700,000 distinct CDR3 sequences, of which roughly a sixth were seen once. Around 17% of the sample goes to the ten largest clones. What was sequenced was blood. The source is a woman between 50 and 59 years old with Graves' hyperthyroidism that later progressed to Graves' ophthalmopathy.

V usage is TRBV4-1 and J usage is TRBJ1-4; D is undetermined. Germline V CDR1 and CDR2: MGHRA, YSYEKL. This CDR3 region has 15 residues. V dropped 1 base and J dropped 8 bases, with 14 bases sitting between them. The DNA of the CDR3 is TGCGCCAGCAGCCAAGCCCGGACTGATCGCGAAAAACTGTTTTTT. Translation gives CASSQARTDREKLFF.

This chain joins TRBV25-1 and TRBJ1-3; 7 bases are a match to TRBD1. This CDR3 comprises 14 residues. The germline CDR1 and CDR2 sequences are MGHDK and SYGVNS. V dropped 6 bases and J dropped 4; count of bases not matched to a gene: 6. The CDR3 reads CASSDDRDGNTIYF. CDR3 in DNA: TGTGCCAGCAGCGACGACAGGGACGGAAACACCATATATTTT.

In this sample, this clonotype turned up many times. The chain recombines TRBV27 with TRBJ2-7; 7 positions match TRBD2. The junction had 1 base not matched to a gene; V was cut back by 6 bases and J by 2 bases. The CDR3 has 12 amino acids. Germline CDR1 MNHEY, CDR2 SMNVEV (reference sequence). The CDR3 is CASRGGAYEQYF. CDR3 DNA: TGTGCCAGCAGGGGGGGGGCCTACGAGCAGTACTTC.

In this sample, this clonotype turned up a few times. This chain uses TRBV19 with TRBJ1-1; no reliable D call. CDR3 size: 15 residues. V was trimmed by 9 bases and J by 1 base, leaving 18 bases between them. Germline V gene data show CDR1 as LNHDA and CDR2 as SQIVND (reference sequence). The CDR3 is CASRWSQLQNTEAFF. CDR3 in DNA: TGTGCCAGCCGTTGGTCGCAATTACAGAACACTGAAGCTTTCTTT.

This clonotype was found many times. The chain employs TRBV7-9 and TRBJ2-5; 12 bases are shared with TRBD1. CDR1 and CDR2 from the germline V gene are SEHNR and FQNEAQ (reference sequence). This CDR3 has 17 residues. The junction had 11 bases not matched to a gene; V was cut back by 4 bases and J by 5 bases. CDR3 coding DNA: TGTGCCAGCAGCTCCGGGACAGGGGGCGCCCCCCGTGAGACCCAGTACTTC. This sequence encodes CASSSGTGGAPRETQYF.

DNA for the CDR3: TGTGCCTGGAGAGGGCTCGTGGCCGGGGCTGGGGCCAACGTCCTGACTTTC. It encodes CAWRGLVAGAGANVLTF. The V and J genes are TRBV30 and TRBJ2-6; TRBD2 might be the D (5 bases). CDR3 length: 17 residues. The V end was cut by 3 bases, the J end by 2 bases, with 17 bases between. Germline CDR1 is GTSNPN and CDR2 is SVGIG (reference sequence).

This clonotype has more than one count but fewer than ten. The chain carries TRBV11-2 and TRBJ2-5; no firm D call. The CDR3 totals 14 residues. The germline CDR1 and CDR2 sequences are SGHAT and FQNNGV. Trimming took 4 bases from V and 3 from J, leaving 12 bases between them. CDR3 residues: CASSSSLSEETQYF. CDR3 nucleotides: TGTGCCAGCAGCTCCTCCCTCTCCGAAGAGACCCAGTACTTC.

Many counts were recorded for this clonotype. The chain has TRBV11-2 and TRBJ2-1; D remains ambiguous. Germline CDR1 is SGHAT and CDR2 is FQNNGV. CDR3 length: 11 amino acids. V was shortened by 1 base and J by 9 bases, with 4 bases between the two germline ends. The CDR3 coding sequence is TGTGCCAGCAGCTTAGGGAGTGAGCAGTTCTTC. Translation: CASSLGSEQFF.

The chain employs TRBV11-2 and TRBJ1-1; a possible D gene is TRBD1 (5 bases). The CDR3 covers 14 residues. Germline CDR1 SGHAT, CDR2 FQNNGV. V was clipped by 4 bases and J by 4 bases, with 13 bases between them. The DNA for the CDR3 is TGTGCCAGCAGCTCGGCCGGGACTAGCACTGAAGCTTTCTTT. It specifies CASSSAGTSTEAFF.

The rearrangement uses TRBV14 and TRBJ2-3; the match to TRBD1 covers 9 bases. The CDR3 runs 19 residues. With 0 bases clipped from V and 3 bases from J, the junction kept 13 bases outside the gene matches. CDR1 and CDR2 (germline): SGHDN, FVKESK. The CDR3 region is CASSQESIGTGTPTDTQYF. In nucleotides, the CDR3 is TGTGCCAGCAGCCAAGAGTCAATCGGGACAGGGACCCCGACAGATACGCAGTATTTT.

As concerns this clonotype: A much larger clone sits a single nucleotide away, making a read error possible. The chain couples TRBV7-8 to TRBJ1-3; D possibly corresponds to TRBD1 (6 bases). CDR1 is SGHVS and CDR2 is FQNEAQ in the germline V gene. Between the trimmed V and J ends, which lost 8 bases and 4 bases, there was a span of 15 bases. CDR3 length: 14 residues. CDR3 in DNA: TGTGCCAGCCGCCGAGGGGGGAGCGGAAACACCATATATTTT. Translated, it gives CASRRGGSGNTIYF.

This sequence joins TRBV5-1 and TRBJ1-6, with 7 bases identical to TRBD1. The CDR3 is made up of 15 amino acids. Germline V gene data show CDR1 as SGHRS and CDR2 as YFSETQ. The junction had 5 bases not matched to a gene; V was cut back by 2 bases and J by 6 bases. CDR3: CASSLLGQSNSPLHF. The CDR3 DNA reads TGCGCCAGCAGCTTACTGGGACAGTCTAATTCACCCCTCCACTTT.

The chain employs TRBV29-1 and TRBJ1-1, with 7 nucleotides matching TRBD1. Germline CDR1 reads SQVTM; CDR2 reads ANQGSEA. V shed 5 bases, J shed 0 bases, and the junction held 6 bases outside the gene matches. The CDR3 covers 14 residues. Written as DNA, the CDR3 is TGCAGCGTTAAAACGACAGGGATGAACACTGAAGCTTTCTTT. Translating gives CSVKTTGMNTEAFF.

The V gene is TRBV5-1, the J gene TRBJ1-3; maybe TRBD1 (5 bases). In germline, CDR1 is SGHRS, CDR2 YFSETQ. V lost 0 bases and J lost 3, with 13 bases in between. CDR3 size: 16 residues. CDR3 nucleotides: TGCGCCAGCAGCTTGGAGGCAGGGCTAAGTGGAAACACCATATATTTT. As protein: CASSLEAGLSGNTIYF.

This clonotype was seen repeatedly, ten times or more. This chain connects TRBV12-3 or TRBV12-4 to TRBJ1-2; D is unclear. The V end was cut by 7 bases, the J end by 0 bases, with 15 bases between. The CDR3 spans 15 residues. The CDR3 sequence is CASTLSRIPNYGYTF. The CDR3 DNA is TGTGCCAGCACCCTTAGCAGGATCCCTAACTATGGCTACACCTTC.

The sample holds a few counts of this clonotype. The genes are TRBV29-1 and TRBJ2-3, with TRBD1 identical over 9 bases. The CDR3 has 13 residues. CDR1 is SQVTM, CDR2 ANQGSEA, per germline. The J segment lost 5 bases and the V segment lost 4 bases, leaving 4 bases of the junction unmatched. CDR3 nucleotide sequence: TGCAGCGTTGTACGGACAGGGGAAGATACGCAGTATTTT. Translating it yields CSVVRTGEDTQYF.

The table lists this clonotype with many counts. The rearrangement links TRBV12-3 or TRBV12-4 to TRBJ1-1, with 11 bases fitting TRBD1. The CDR3 loop spans 16 amino acids. Trimming at V came to 4 bases and at J to 4 bases, leaving 8 bases not matched to a gene. This chain's CDR3 is CASSWTGGAGGTEAFF. The CDR3 coding sequence is TGTGCCAGCAGTTGGACAGGGGGCGCCGGCGGCACTGAAGCTTTCTTT.

This chain links TRBV28 with TRBJ2-7; no firm D call. This CDR3 spans 13 amino acids. The ends were cut back, 3 bases at V and 7 bases at J, with 13 bases in the middle. Germline V gene sequence: CDR1 MDHEN, CDR2 SYDVKM. CDR3 protein: CASSLGVVREQYF. The CDR3 DNA reads as TGTGCCAGCAGTTTGGGTGTAGTCCGAGAGCAGTACTTC.

This chain links TRBV27 with TRBJ1-1; D is undetermined. Trimming cost V 0 bases and J 4 bases, with 12 bases left between them. In germline, CDR1 is MNHEY, CDR2 SMNVEV (reference sequence). This CDR3 comprises 15 residues. The CDR3 sequence is CASSLSTGKATEAFF. The CDR3 coding sequence is TGTGCCAGCAGTTTATCGACGGGAAAGGCCACTGAAGCTTTCTTT.

There are a few counts of this clonotype. The J gene is TRBJ1-5, the V gene TRBV19; 9 bases match TRBD1. The V gene's germline CDR1 is LNHDA and CDR2 SQIVND (reference sequence). The length of the CDR3 is 15 residues. With 5 bases clipped from V and 9 bases from J, the junction kept 11 bases outside the gene matches. The CDR3 loop reads CASSPGTGYNAPQHF. CDR3 in DNA: TGTGCCAGTAGTCCCGGGACAGGGTACAACGCGCCCCAGCATTTT.

This clonotype was observed at least ten times. The chain has TRBV11-2 and TRBJ2-5; D uncertain. This CDR3 comprises 14 residues. V lost 1 base and J 5 bases, leaving 11 bases between the germline ends. Germline assignment: CDR1 SGHAT and CDR2 FQNNGV. Here the CDR3 reads CASSLVMVSETQYF. CDR3 coding DNA: TGTGCCAGCAGCTTAGTGATGGTATCGGAGACCCAGTACTTC.

In this sample, this clonotype turned up many times. The J gene is TRBJ1-1, the V gene TRBV30; D not certain. This CDR3 region has 13 residues. Per the germline V gene, CDR1 is GTSNPN and CDR2 is SVGIG (reference sequence). Trimming stripped 5 bases from V and 4 bases from J, with 14 bases between. This CDR3 reads CAWDRDEATEAFF. CDR3 DNA: TGTGCCTGGGATCGCGACGAGGCCACTGAAGCTTTCTTT.

This chain links TRBV27 with TRBJ1-4; 7 positions match TRBD1. Trimming took 5 bases from V and 8 from J; bases not matched to a gene: 8. The CDR3 sequence is 14 residues long. Germline lookup yields CDR1 MNHEY and CDR2 SMNVEV (reference sequence). This CDR3 reads CASSLTGPWEKLFF. CDR3 DNA: TGTGCCAGCAGTCTGACAGGGCCCTGGGAAAAACTGTTTTTT.

The rearrangement joins TRBV12-3 or TRBV12-4 to TRBJ2-5; 9 nucleotides agree with TRBD1. The CDR3 length is 14 residues. The J segment lost 3 bases and the V segment lost 5 bases, leaving 4 bases of the junction unmatched. The chain's CDR3 is CASSRTGEKETQYF. CDR3 coding DNA: TGTGCCAGCAGTCGGACAGGGGAAAAAGAGACCCAGTACTTC.

This clonotype has only one observation. A junction boundary mismatches the germline segment, possibly from a read error. The rearrangement joins TRBV7-7 to TRBJ2-2; D is unclear. In germline, CDR1 is SSHAT, CDR2 FNYEAQ (reference sequence). This CDR3 comprises 16 residues. Here the CDR3 reads CASSPLVASSTGELFF. CDR3 DNA: TGTGCTAGCAGCCCTCTCGTGGCTAGTAGCACCGGGGAGCTGTTTTTT.

The V and J genes are TRBV12-3 or TRBV12-4 and TRBJ1-6; TRBD1 agrees at 9 bases. The CDR3 runs 15 residues. V was pared by 6 bases and J by 3 bases, with 3 bases of the junction left unmatched. The CDR3 spells CASRGDRDYNSPLHF. CDR3 nucleotide sequence: TGTGCCAGCAGGGGGGACAGGGACTATAATTCACCCCTCCACTTT.

Only a few counts were recorded for this clonotype. The chain combines TRBV5-1 with TRBJ2-3; TRBD2 is a possible D gene (5 bases). CDR1 is SGHRS, CDR2 YFSETQ, per germline. This CDR3 spans 13 amino acids. V lost 2 bases and J lost 10, with 14 bases in between. CDR3 loop: CASSLQRQEAQYF. The CDR3 DNA reads TGCGCCAGCAGCTTACAACGGCAGGAGGCGCAGTATTTT.

In its sample, this clonotype was seen many times. This chain links TRBV7-9 with TRBJ1-1, with TRBD1 as a possible D gene (6 bases). The CDR3 is 16 residues long. Trimming stripped 2 bases from V and 1 base from J, with 14 bases between. Germline CDR1 reads SEHNR; CDR2 reads FQNEAQ (reference sequence). CDR3 protein: CASSLSGGGTNTEAFF. CDR3 DNA: TGTGCCAGCAGCTTAAGCGGGGGGGGCACGAACACTGAAGCTTTCTTT.